This paragraph covers one T cell receptor (beta chain) sequence. The entry originates in a study of T cells in Graves' hyperthyroidism and ophthalmopathy. Uncontrolled infection, other autoimmune disease, pregnancy or lactation barred patients from enrollment. Diagnostic assessment was based on clinical symptoms, serum thyroxine and TRAb, thyroid ultrasound and orbital computed tomography. Per the germline V gene, CDR1 is SGHVS and CDR2 is FQNEAQ. With V trimmed by 5 bases and J by 0 bases, 7 bases remained unmatched. The CDR3 sequence is 16 residues long. Researchers amplified the TCR beta CDR3 regions from RNA transcripts. Primed by the HTBI set, a first-round RT-PCR was run on the TCR CDR3. TCRdb reprocessed the multiplex PCR reads with MiXCR, giving one entry per CDR3 protein. Among under 550,000 distinct CDR3 sequences listed, 15% to 20% were seen once.

The genes are TRBV7-8 and TRBJ2-1, with TRBD2 matching over 7 bases. This TCR came from a man aged 35 to 55 with Graves' ophthalmopathy. Sequenced input: blood. CDR3 in DNA: TGTGCCAGCAGCCATGTGGAGCGGGGCTCCTACAATGAGCAGTTCTTC. This translates into CASSHVERGSYNEQFF.